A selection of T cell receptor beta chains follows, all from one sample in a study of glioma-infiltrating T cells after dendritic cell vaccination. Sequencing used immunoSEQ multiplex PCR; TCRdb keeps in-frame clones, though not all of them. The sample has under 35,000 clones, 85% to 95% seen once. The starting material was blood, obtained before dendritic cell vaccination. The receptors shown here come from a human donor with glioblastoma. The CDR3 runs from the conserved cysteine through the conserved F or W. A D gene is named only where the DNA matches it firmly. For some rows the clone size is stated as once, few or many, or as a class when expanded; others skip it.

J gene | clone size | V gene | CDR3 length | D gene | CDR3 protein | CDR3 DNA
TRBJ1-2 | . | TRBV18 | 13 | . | CASSRGADDGYTF | TGTGCCAGCTCACGCGGGGCGGACGATGGCTACACCTTC
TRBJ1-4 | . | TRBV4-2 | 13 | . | CASSRGGNEKLFF | TGTGCCAGCAGCCGGGGCGGAAATGAAAAACTGTTTTTT
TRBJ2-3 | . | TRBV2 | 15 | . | CASSGGGQGTDTQYF | TGTGCCAGCAGTGGGGGGGGGCAAGGCACAGATACGCAGTATTTT
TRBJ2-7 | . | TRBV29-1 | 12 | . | CSVKGEGSEQYF | TGCAGCGTTAAGGGTGAGGGAAGTGAGCAGTACTTC
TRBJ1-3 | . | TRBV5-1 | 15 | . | CASSLGPGQGNTIYF | TGCGCCAGCAGCTTGGGCCCCGGACAGGGAAACACCATATATTTT
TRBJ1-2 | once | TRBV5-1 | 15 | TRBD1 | CASSLTGGTNYGYTF | TGCGCCAGCAGCTTAACAGGGGGCACTAACTATGGCTACACCTTC
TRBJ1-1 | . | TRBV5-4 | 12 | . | CAGSSRDTEAFF | TGTGCCGGGTCTTCCAGGGACACTGAAGCTTTCTTT
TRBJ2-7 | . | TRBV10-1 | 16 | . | CASKSADRSTSYEQYF | TGCGCCAGCAAATCGGCGGACAGATCGACTTCCTACGAGCAGTACTTC
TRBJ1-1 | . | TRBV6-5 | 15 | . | CASRGRGIRNTEAFF | TGTGCCAGCAGAGGACGGGGGATAAGGAACACTGAAGCTTTCTTT
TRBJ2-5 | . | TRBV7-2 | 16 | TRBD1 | CASSLAQGAGQETQYF | TGTGCCAGCAGCTTAGCGCAGGGGGCGGGACAAGAGACCCAGTACTTC
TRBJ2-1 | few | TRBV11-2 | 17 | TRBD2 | CASSLMTSGEYYNEQFF | TGTGCCAGCAGCTTAATGACTAGCGGGGAATATTACAATGAGCAGTTCTTC
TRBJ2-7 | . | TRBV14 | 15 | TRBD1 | CASSKLPDRGNEQYF | TGTGCCAGCAGCAAACTCCCCGACAGGGGGAACGAGCAGTACTTC
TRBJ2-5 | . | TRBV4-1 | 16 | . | CASSQALGRGLETQYF | TGCGCCAGCAGCCAAGCTCTCGGTCGGGGATTAGAGACCCAGTACTTC
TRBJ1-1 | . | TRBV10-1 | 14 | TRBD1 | CASSESVGQGRAFF | TGCGCCAGCAGTGAGTCGGTCGGACAGGGCCGAGCTTTCTTT
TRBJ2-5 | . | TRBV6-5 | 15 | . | CASSPLTGRGETQYF | TGTGCCAGCAGCCCCCTGACAGGAAGGGGAGAGACCCAGTACTTC
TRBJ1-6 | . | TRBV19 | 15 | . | CASSIVSGANSPLHF | TGTGCCAGTAGTATAGTGTCAGGGGCCAATTCCCCCCTCCACTTT
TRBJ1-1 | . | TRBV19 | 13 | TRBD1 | CASNLRGQAQAFF | TGTGCCAGTAACTTGAGGGGGCAGGCTCAAGCTTTCTTT
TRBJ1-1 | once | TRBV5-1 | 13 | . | CASSLGMNTEAFF | TGCGCCAGCAGCTTGGGTATGAACACTGAAGCTTTCTTT
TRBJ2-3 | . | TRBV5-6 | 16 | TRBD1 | CASSLVGQVRSDTQYF | TGTGCCAGCAGCTTGGTGGGACAGGTGAGATCAGATACGCAGTATTTT
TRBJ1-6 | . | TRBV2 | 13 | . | CASILRERSPLHF | TGTGCCAGCATACTAAGGGAGCGCTCACCCCTCCACTTT
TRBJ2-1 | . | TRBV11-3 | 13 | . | CASSLTGGNEQFF | TGTGCCAGCAGCCTGACAGGAGGCAATGAGCAGTTCTTC
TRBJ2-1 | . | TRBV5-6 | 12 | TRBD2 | CASSRRLAGAFF | TGTGCCAGCAGCCGAAGGCTAGCGGGGGCTTTCTTC
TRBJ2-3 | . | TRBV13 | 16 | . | CASSTRRLVGSDTQYF | TGTGCCAGCAGCACTAGACGACTAGTTGGTTCAGATACGCAGTATTTT
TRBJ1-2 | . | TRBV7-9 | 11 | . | CASSPQRGYTF | TGTGCCAGCAGCCCCCAACGGGGCTACACCTTC
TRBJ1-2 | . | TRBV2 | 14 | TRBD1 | CASSEAEGAYGYTF | TGTGCCAGCAGTGAAGCGGAGGGGGCGTATGGCTACACCTTC
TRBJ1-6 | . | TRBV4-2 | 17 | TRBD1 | CASSQDPLQGPGSPLHF | TGTGCCAGCAGCCAAGACCCCTTACAGGGGCCGGGGTCACCCCTCCACTTT
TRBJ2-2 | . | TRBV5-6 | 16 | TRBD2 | CASSLSGGGEFGELFF | TGTGCCAGCAGCTTGAGCGGCGGGGGGGAGTTCGGGGAGCTGTTTTTT
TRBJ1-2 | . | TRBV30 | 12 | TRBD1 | CAWSPQGAGYTF | TGTGCCTGGAGTCCGCAGGGGGCGGGCTACACCTTC
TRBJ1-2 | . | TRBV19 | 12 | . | CASSIADTRYTF | TGTGCCAGTAGTATAGCCGACACTCGCTACACCTTC
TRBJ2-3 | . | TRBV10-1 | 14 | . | CASSAGYSPDTQYF | TGCGCCAGCAGTGCGGGGTATTCCCCAGATACGCAGTATTTT
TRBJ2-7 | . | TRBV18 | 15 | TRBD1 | CASSPPGQGANEQYF | TGTGCCAGCTCACCGCCGGGACAGGGGGCGAACGAGCAGTACTTC
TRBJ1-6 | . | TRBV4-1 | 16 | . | CASSQPRGNGGSPLHF | TGCGCCAGCAGCCAACCCCGCGGGAATGGAGGTTCCCCCCTCCACTTT
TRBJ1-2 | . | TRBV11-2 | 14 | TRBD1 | CASSPDRGRYGYTF | TGTGCCAGCAGCCCTGACAGGGGGAGGTATGGCTACACCTTC
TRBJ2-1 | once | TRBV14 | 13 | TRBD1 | CASSQDRVDEQFF | TGTGCCAGCAGCCAGGACAGGGTTGATGAGCAGTTCTTC
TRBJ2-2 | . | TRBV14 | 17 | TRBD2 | CASSHGWSGGPTGELFF | TGTGCCAGCAGCCATGGTTGGTCGGGGGGGCCGACCGGGGAGCTGTTTTTT
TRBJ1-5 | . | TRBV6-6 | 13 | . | CASFRNSNQPQHF | TGTGCCAGCTTCAGGAATAGCAATCAGCCCCAGCATTTT
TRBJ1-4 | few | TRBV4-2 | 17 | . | CASSQDGQIDSNEKLFF | TGTGCCAGCAGCCAAGACGGGCAAATCGACAGTAATGAAAAACTGTTTTTT
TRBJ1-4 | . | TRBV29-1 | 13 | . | CSVGFSTNEKLFF | TGCAGCGTCGGGTTTTCAACTAATGAAAAACTGTTTTTT
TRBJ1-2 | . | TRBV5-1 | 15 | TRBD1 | CASSRQQGLWDGYTF | TGCGCCAGCAGCCGACAACAGGGGCTTTGGGATGGCTACACCTTC
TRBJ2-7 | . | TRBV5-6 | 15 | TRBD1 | CASSSLRRQGTEQYF | TGTGCCAGCAGCTCTCTCCGGAGACAGGGGACCGAGCAGTACTTC
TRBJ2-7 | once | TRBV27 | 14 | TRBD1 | CASSRTGGSYEQYF | TGTGCCAGCAGTAGGACAGGGGGCTCCTACGAGCAGTACTTC
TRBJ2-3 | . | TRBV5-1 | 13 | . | CASSLSDTDTQYF | TGCGCCAGCAGCTTATCAGACACAGATACGCAGTATTTT
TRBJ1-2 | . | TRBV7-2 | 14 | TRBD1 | CASSPGQGAYGYTF | TGTGCCAGCAGCCCGGGCCAGGGGGCCTATGGCTACACCTTC
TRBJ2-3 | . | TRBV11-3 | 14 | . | CASSSREHGDTQYF | TGTGCCAGCAGCTCCCGGGAGCACGGCGATACGCAGTATTTT
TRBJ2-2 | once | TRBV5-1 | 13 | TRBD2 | CASSVSGGSELFF | TGCGCCAGCAGCGTCAGCGGGGGGTCGGAGCTGTTTTTT
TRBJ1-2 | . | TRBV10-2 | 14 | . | CASSSLGQNGGYTF | TGCGCCAGCAGCTCCCTGGGGCAAAACGGAGGCTACACCTTC
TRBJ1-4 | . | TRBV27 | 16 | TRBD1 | CASRRGQGRANEKLFF | TGTGCCAGCAGACGCGGACAGGGTCGGGCTAATGAAAAACTGTTTTTT
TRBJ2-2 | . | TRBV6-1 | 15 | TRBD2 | CASSAAGGTTGELFF | TGTGCCAGCAGTGCCGCGGGGGGCACTACGGGGGAGCTGTTTTTT
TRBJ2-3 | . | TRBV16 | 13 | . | CASSQQEADTQYF | TGTGCCAGCAGCCAACAGGAAGCAGATACGCAGTATTTT
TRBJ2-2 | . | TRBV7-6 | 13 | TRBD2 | CATGLAATGELFF | TGTGCCACGGGACTAGCGGCAACCGGGGAGCTGTTTTTT
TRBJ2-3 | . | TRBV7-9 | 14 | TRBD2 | CASTGGSRTDTQYF | TGTGCCAGCACCGGGGGGTCCCGCACAGATACGCAGTATTTT
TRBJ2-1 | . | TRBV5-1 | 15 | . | CASSLGRGRGDEQFF | TGCGCCAGCAGCTTGGGGCGGGGGCGGGGCGATGAGCAGTTCTTC
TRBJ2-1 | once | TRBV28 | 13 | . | CASIRGGGNEQFF | TGTGCCAGCATCAGAGGGGGAGGGAATGAGCAGTTCTTC
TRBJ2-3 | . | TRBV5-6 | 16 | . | CASSLGSGVSTDTQYF | TGTGCCAGCAGCTTGGGATCAGGGGTTAGCACAGATACGCAGTATTTT
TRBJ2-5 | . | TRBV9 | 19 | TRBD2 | CASSEGTSGGAGGQETQYF | TGTGCCAGCAGCGAGGGGACTAGCGGGGGGGCAGGGGGCCAAGAGACCCAGTACTTC
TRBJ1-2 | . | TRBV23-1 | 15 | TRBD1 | CASSQWTGQSIGYTF | TGCGCCAGCAGTCAATGGACAGGACAGTCAATTGGCTACACCTTC
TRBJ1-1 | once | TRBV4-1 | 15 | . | CASSQPGGGATGAFF | TGCGCCAGCAGCCAACCCGGCGGGGGGGCAACAGGAGCTTTCTTT
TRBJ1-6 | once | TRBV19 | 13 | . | CASSTQPNSPLHF | TGTGCCAGTAGTACACAACCTAATTCACCCCTCCACTTT
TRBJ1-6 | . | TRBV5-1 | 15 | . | CATRPNARTLSPLHF | TGCGCCACCCGCCCAAATGCGAGAACCCTATCCCCCCTCCACTTT